This T cell receptor (beta chain) was sequenced during a study of blood T cells in healthy people across ages. General observations from the study: Investigators treated diversity estimates from one million T cells as underestimates. A roughly linear age-dependent decrease characterized TCR beta diversity per million T cells. Strongly correlated with naive T cell percentage was TCR beta diversity. It was the long-lived donors that had more naive CD4+ cells and higher diversity than aged donors.

This clonotype occurred a few times. The antigen remains unidentified. The CDR3 spans 14 residues. The ends were cut back, 0 bases at V and 5 bases at J, with 12 bases in the middle. Germline V gene lookup returns CDR1 SGDLS and CDR2 YYNGEE. Primed by a sample-barcoded 5' primer and a J-beta primer mix, a second PCR proceeded for roughly 7 to 11 cycles. TCRdb re-called the 5' RACE reads through MiXCR, storing one row per CDR3 protein. Of about 1.7 million distinct CDR3 sequences listed, 28% were seen once; the top ten hold 7.7%. The chain recombines TRBV9 with TRBJ2-7; D is tentatively TRBD1 or TRBD2 (6 bases each). This receptor was taken from a young woman in good health. The sequenced sample consisted of blood. The CDR3 region is CASSVGGAPNEQYF. CDR3 bases: TGTGCCAGCAGCGTAGGGGGGGCCCCCAACGAGCAGTACTTC.